A single TCR beta chain is shown here with its context. CDR1 and CDR2 (germline): PRHDT, FYEKMQ (reference sequence). The CDR3 totals 15 residues. V was shortened by 6 bases and J by 8 bases, with 20 bases between the two germline ends. The data were taken from a study of blood T cells in healthy people across ages. It was with a sample-barcoded 5' primer and a J-beta primer mix that a second PCR of about 6 to 12 cycles was run. TCRdb redid the calling of the 5' RACE reads with MiXCR, one entry per CDR3 protein. Here the sample spans 910,000 or so distinct CDR3 sequences, 51% being singletons. The source of this sequence is a woman aged 60 to 75 in good health. Material for sequencing was blood. The chain links TRBV13 to TRBJ2-1; D is undetermined. CDR3 loop: CASSYLPLSGDEQFF. CDR3 sequence (DNA): TGTGCCAGCAGTTATCTGCCGTTAAGTGGGGATGAGCAGTTCTTC.